The sequence of this T cell receptor beta chain was determined in a study of shared clonotypes between healthy human individuals. Sequencing was performed with immunoSEQ multiplex PCR; in TCRdb, only in-frame clones are kept and a portion is missing. The profile shows about a million clones, about 72% of them singletons. Germline loops: CDR1 SGHDT, CDR2 YYEEEE. CDR3 length equals 16 residues. Trimming shortened V by 4 bases and J by 4 bases, and 15 bases separated the two germline ends. The chain recombines TRBV5-6 with TRBJ2-6; D unresolved. The sample taken for sequencing was memory CD4+ T cells from PBMCs. Subset noted: CD45RA-negative fraction. This receptor was identified in a man aged 18 to 35 in good health. Some clones in this sample may be carry-over from other donors' samples. The CDR3 loop is CASSREPSRGANVLTF. As DNA, the CDR3 is TGTGCCAGCAGCCGCGAGCCCTCTAGAGGGGCCAACGTCCTGACTTTC.